The 3 T cell receptor beta chains below all came from one sample that was sequenced in a study of PD-L1 blockade in urothelial cancer. Time point specified: peripheral blood 6 weeks after treatment start. Sequencing used immunoSEQ multiplex PCR; TCRdb keeps in-frame clones, though not all of them. The sample has roughly 46,000 clones, approximately 86% seen once. Here the sequenced sample was PBMCs, taken around atezolizumab (anti-PD-L1) treatment. The receptors here all came from a man in his forties or fifties with urothelial cancer.

This chain links TRBV7-6 with TRBJ1-6, with 7 bases aligning to TRBD1. The CDR3 length is 13 residues. With V trimmed by 5 bases and J by 7 bases, 2 bases remained unmatched. Germline V CDR1 and CDR2: SGHVS, FNYEAQ. The CDR3 bases are TGTGCCAGCAGCCCACAGGGGAATTCACCCCTCCACTTT. Translation: CASSPQGNSPLHF.

This rearrangement joins TRBV2 to TRBJ1-5; maybe TRBD1 (5 bases). Germline CDR1 is SNHLY and CDR2 is FYNNEI. With 3 bases removed from V and 3 bases from J, the gap between germline ends came to 9 bases. The CDR3 contains 14 residues. CDR3 in DNA: TGTGCCAGCAGTGACGTACAGGTCAATCAGCCCCAGCATTTT. It specifies CASSDVQVNQPQHF.

The rearrangement joins TRBV6-1 to TRBJ1-2; no reliable D call. Germline loops: CDR1 MNHNS, CDR2 SASEGT. The CDR3 contains 12 residues. V was shortened by 6 bases and J by 5 bases, with 10 bases between the two germline ends. The CDR3 reads CASSRTEYGYTF. The CDR3, as DNA: TGTGCCAGCAGCCGAACAGAATATGGCTACACCTTC.